A single sample gave rise to the 16 T cell receptor beta chains below, sequenced in a study of cytomegalovirus exposure and HLA in healthy donors. Profiling relied on immunoSEQ multiplex PCR, and the TCRdb table lists in-frame clones only, not all of them. Among 120,000 or so clones listed, around nine tenths were seen once. Sequencing used PBMCs. These receptors were taken from a woman in her late teens or twenties in good health and CMV-seronegative.

J is TRBJ2-4 and V is TRBV4-3; perhaps TRBD1 as D (6 bases). The germline gives CDR1 LGHNA, CDR2 YSLEER. The V and J ends lost 3 bases and 6 bases respectively, with 24 bases between them. The CDR3 has 18 amino acids. CDR3 DNA sequence: TGCGCCAGCAGCCAGGAGCATGGGGGCGATGGGGGAAGAAACATTCAGTACTTC. Translation: CASSQEHGGDGGRNIQYF.

This chain uses TRBV6-5 with TRBJ1-4; 7 bases agree with TRBD1. The J segment lost 8 bases and the V segment lost 5 bases, leaving 5 bases of the junction unmatched. The CDR3 is made up of 13 amino acids. Germline V gene data show CDR1 as MNHEY and CDR2 as SVGAGI. The CDR3, as DNA: TGTGCCAGCAGTAACAGGGGTTCCGAAAAACTGTTTTTT. Translating it yields CASSNRGSEKLFF.

In its sample, this clone is medium-sized (0.01 to 0.1%). The V and J genes are TRBV2 and TRBJ2-1; 7 bases align to TRBD1. Trimming cost V 8 bases and J 4 bases; bases outside gene matches: 2. The CDR3 extends over 12 amino acids. CDR1 and CDR2 from the germline V gene are SNHLY and FYNNEI. As DNA, the CDR3 is TGTGCCAGCCGGGACAGATACAATGAGCAGTTCTTC. Encoded protein: CASRDRYNEQFF.

This chain joins TRBV5-6 and TRBJ2-3; D gene ambiguous. This CDR3 comprises 16 residues. Trimming left V 1 base short and J 7 bases short, with 19 bases between. The germline gives CDR1 SGHDT, CDR2 YYEEEE. This chain's CDR3 is CASSLFKSGSGNTQYF. CDR3 bases: TGTGCCAGCAGCTTGTTTAAGTCCGGCTCAGGAAATACGCAGTATTTT.

This clone was observed once. The gene calls are TRBV15 and TRBJ2-7; TRBD1 is a possible D gene (6 bases). The V end lost 0 bases, the J end lost 3 bases, and 21 bases lay between the germline ends. Germline values: CDR1 LNHNV, CDR2 YYDKDF (reference sequence). The CDR3 is made up of 18 amino acids. The CDR3 reads CATSRDPLSPGHIYEQYF. For the CDR3, the DNA is TGTGCCACCAGCAGAGACCCCCTGAGTCCGGGACACATCTACGAGCAGTACTTC.

The chain couples TRBV15 to TRBJ2-3, with D perhaps TRBD2 (6 bases). Germline V lookup: CDR1 LNHNV, CDR2 YYDKDF (reference sequence). Deletions cut 6 bases from V and 0 bases from J, with 19 bases between. This CDR3 spans 17 amino acids. CDR3 DNA: TGTGCCACCAGGGGACCTCTAGCGCCAAATAGCACAGATACGCAGTATTTT. Encoded protein: CATRGPLAPNSTDTQYF.

V is TRBV7-9 and J is TRBJ2-7; 10 bases match TRBD2. Germline V gene sequence: CDR1 SEHNR, CDR2 FQNEAQ (reference sequence). The CDR3 consists of 19 residues. The V gene end was trimmed by 6 bases and the J gene end by 3 bases; junction bases not matched to a gene: 20. CDR3 bases: TGTGCCAGCAGGACCGTAGCGGGAGGCTACCAAGGAGGGGACTACGAGCAGTACTTC. Protein: CASRTVAGGYQGGDYEQYF.

This chain connects TRBV19 to TRBJ2-7; 7 bases map to TRBD2. This CDR3 is built from 12 residues. V gave up 3 bases and J gave up 7 bases; unmatched junction bases: 3. In germline, CDR1 is LNHDA, CDR2 SQIVND (reference sequence). CDR3 amino acids: CASSMGGGEQYF. CDR3 nucleotide sequence: TGTGCCAGTAGTATGGGCGGGGGAGAGCAGTACTTC.

The V call is TRBV18, the J call TRBJ2-1; 15 bases line up with TRBD2. With V trimmed by 3 bases and J by 5 bases, 2 bases remained unmatched. Per the germline V gene, CDR1 is KGHSH and CDR2 is LQKENI. The CDR3 has 16 residues. CDR3 coding DNA: TGTGCCAGCTCACCGGGACTAGCGGGGGGAAACAATGAGCAGTTCTTC. This encodes CASSPGLAGGNNEQFF.

The chain uses TRBV7-8 and TRBJ2-7; 8 positions agree with TRBD2. The CDR3 is 15 amino acids. Germline-derived CDR1 and CDR2 are SGHVS and FQNEAQ. The V and J ends lost 4 bases and 2 bases, in that order; junction bases with no gene match: 7. The CDR3 region is CASSSPGLGTYEQYF. CDR3 in DNA: TGTGCCAGCAGCTCACCGGGACTAGGAACCTACGAGCAGTACTTC.

This sequence joins TRBV5-1 and TRBJ1-1; D is ambiguous. Germline CDR1 is SGHRS and CDR2 is YFSETQ. Trimming left V 3 bases short and J 1 base short, with 13 bases between. The CDR3 extends over 15 amino acids. The CDR3 is CASSSQVAENTEAFF. The CDR3 DNA is TGCGCCAGCAGCTCCCAAGTGGCGGAGAACACTGAAGCTTTCTTT.

The rearrangement links TRBV11-1 to TRBJ2-1; 13 bases match TRBD2. V shed 7 bases, J shed 6 bases, and the junction held 9 bases outside the gene matches. Germline CDR1 is SGHAT and CDR2 is FQDESV (reference sequence). This CDR3 region has 16 residues. CDR3 amino acids: CASILSGTSGVNEQFF. The CDR3 DNA reads as TGTGCCAGCATCCTATCGGGGACTAGCGGGGTCAATGAGCAGTTCTTC.

The chain has TRBV5-4 and TRBJ1-1; 11 nucleotides match TRBD1. Germline CDR1 reads SGHNT; CDR2 reads YYREEE (reference sequence). V was clipped by 6 bases and J by 11 bases; unmatched bases: 9. The CDR3 loop spans 13 amino acids. CDR3 bases: TGTGCCAGCATCGGGACAGGGGGTTCGGACGCTTTCTTT. It codes for CASIGTGGSDAFF.

The rearrangement uses TRBV13 and TRBJ2-1; a possible D gene is TRBD2 (6 bases). Trimming took off 3 bases at V and 1 base at J, with 10 bases between the two ends. This CDR3 spans 15 amino acids. Germline V gene sequence: CDR1 PRHDT, CDR2 FYEKMQ (reference sequence). The DNA for the CDR3 is TGTGCCAGCAGCTTCACGGGGGAATCCTACAATGAGCAGTTCTTC. Encoded protein: CASSFTGESYNEQFF.

The chain carries TRBV6-1 and TRBJ1-2; 7 positions agree with TRBD1. CDR1 and CDR2 from the germline V gene are MNHNS and SASEGT. V was pared by 8 bases and J by 2 bases, with 5 bases of the junction left unmatched. This CDR3 spans 13 amino acids. CDR3 protein: CASQGGGNYGYTF. The CDR3 DNA sequence: TGTGCCAGCCAAGGAGGGGGCAACTATGGCTACACCTTC.

The rearrangement links TRBV11-2 to TRBJ1-3; D is unresolved. The CDR3 length is 13 residues. The V end lost 4 bases, the J end lost 9 bases, and 13 bases lay between the germline ends. The germline CDR1 and CDR2 sequences are SGHAT and FQNNGV. The CDR3 loop is CASSSPVLFTIYF. The DNA of the CDR3 is TGTGCCAGCAGCTCTCCGGTCCTTTTCACCATATATTTT.